This TCR beta chain was identified in a study of CXCR3-negative and CXCR3-positive naive CD8 T cells. The length of the CDR3 is 11 residues. Germline CDR1 DFQATT, CDR2 SNEGSKA (reference sequence). Libraries were UMI-labeled 5' RACE TRB cDNA. TCRdb re-analyzed the 5' RACE reads; it lists each CDR3 protein once, without DNA. Its clone listing holds about 92,000 distinct CDR3 sequences. General observations from the study: TRBV-TRBJ usage was similar across naive CXCR3 subsets but distinct in memory cells.

Regarding this clonotype: The antigen is not known.

The chain combines TRBV20-1 with TRBJ2-3; the TCRdb D gene call, TRBD1, has no DNA to confirm it. Sequencing input: naive CXCR3- CD8+ T cells from blood. The subset denotes: CD45RO-CCR7+CD27+CD95- naive CD8+ T cells lacking CXCR3 (TNR3-). The clonotype comes from a human donor in good health. Some clones in this sample may be carry-over from other donors' samples. CDR3 in amino acids: CSAGQGDTQYF.